The clone carrying this T cell receptor (beta chain) is large by frequency. Its antigen remains unknown. This CDR3 comprises 14 residues. Germline CDR1 and CDR2: MNHNY and SVGAGI (reference sequence). The sample comes from a study of T cell clusters in autoimmune cytopenias. TRB was amplified by touch-down multiplex PCR, primer pools A and B combined. TCRdb reprocessed the multiplex PCR reads; each CDR3 protein has one entry and no DNA is given. The sample totals roughly 630 distinct CDR3 sequences. TRB amplification used 250 ng of peripheral blood genomic DNA. Study-level results: TRB repertoire shifts in secondary cytopenia and chronic lymphocytic leukemia mostly reflected lymphoma, not autoimmunity.

The same data also contributed to another study, on T cell repertoires in aging, cancer and after chemotherapy.

This sequence originates from a human donor with chronic lymphocytic leukemia. Sequenced: peripheral blood. The chain is built from TRBV6-6 and TRBJ1-1; TCRdb names TRBD1, which stays unverified in the absence of DNA. CDR3 loop: CASSSGQLNTEAFF.